This entry lists 25 T cell receptor beta chains sequenced from one sample in a study of blood T cell repertoires in COVID-19. The protocol was immunoSEQ multiplex PCR, while the TCRdb copy is restricted to in-frame clones and leaves out a portion. The repertoire holds about 120,000 clones, with approximately 87% as singletons. Material for sequencing was peripheral blood. The origin of the receptors is a woman in her forties or fifties with acute or convalescent COVID-19.

This clone was recorded once. The J gene is TRBJ1-1, the V gene TRBV5-1; 7 positions agree with TRBD1. Germline CDR1 SGHRS, CDR2 YFSETQ. The CDR3 runs to 13 residues. Trimming removed 5 bases from V and 3 bases from J; junction bases left unmatched: 4. The chain's CDR3 is CASRDRADTEAFF. The CDR3 region has the DNA TGCGCCAGCAGAGACAGGGCGGACACTGAAGCTTTCTTT.

The chain employs TRBV6-5 and TRBJ2-5; 7 bases map to TRBD1. Germline V gene sequence: CDR1 MNHEY, CDR2 SVGAGI. Germline trimming cut 5 bases from V and 5 bases from J; bases unmatched to any gene: 8. The CDR3 has 14 residues. The CDR3 sequence: CASSPTDRVETQYF. In DNA form, the CDR3 reads TGTGCCAGCAGTCCCACCGACAGGGTCGAGACCCAGTACTTC.

This chain joins TRBV7-6 and TRBJ2-2; 10 positions match TRBD1. Germline V CDR1 and CDR2: SGHVS, FNYEAQ. J gave up 8 bases and V 6 bases, and 12 bases lay outside the gene matches. The CDR3 spans 16 residues. The CDR3 protein is CASSFAGQGFRGELFF. The CDR3, as DNA: TGTGCCAGCAGTTTCGCGGGACAGGGGTTTCGAGGGGAGCTGTTTTTT.

The J gene is TRBJ2-3, the V gene TRBV10-1; 10 nucleotides match TRBD2. The CDR3 sequence is 15 residues long. The germline CDR1 and CDR2 sequences are WNHNN and SYGVQD (reference sequence). V lost 6 bases, J lost 1 base, and 4 bases stayed unmatched. The CDR3 loop is CASSAGTSGTDTQYF. The CDR3 DNA reads TGCGCCAGCAGCGCCGGGACTAGCGGCACAGATACGCAGTATTTT.

The chain has TRBV10-3 and TRBJ1-5; 9 nucleotides align to TRBD1. CDR3 length equals 16 residues. J was trimmed by 5 bases and V by 4 bases; bases with no gene match: 9. Germline CDR1 is ENHRY and CDR2 is SYGVKD. This chain's CDR3 is CAISVQDRGLDQPQHF. CDR3 DNA: TGTGCCATCAGTGTTCAGGACAGGGGATTGGATCAGCCCCAGCATTTT.

The chain recombines TRBV7-2 with TRBJ2-3; D not resolved. Germline assignment: CDR1 SGHTA and CDR2 FQGNSA. The CDR3 runs 16 residues. Between the trimmed V and J ends, which lost 0 bases and 2 bases, there was a span of 12 bases. The CDR3 DNA is TGTGCCAGCAGCTTAGCGGCTAGTATTGTCACAGATACGCAGTATTTT. This codes for CASSLAASIVTDTQYF.

A single count supports this clone. The chain recombines TRBV6-7 with TRBJ2-5, with 8 bases lining up with TRBD1. The DNA end lines up better with TRBJ2-7; the J call may be wrong. TRBV6-7 is identified as an open reading frame with a role that is uncertain. The CDR3 covers 14 residues. The CDR3 region is CANSFPGGASEQYF. In DNA form, the CDR3 reads TGTGCCAACTCTTTCCCAGGGGGCGCGTCCGAGCAGTACTTC.

The V and J genes are TRBV21-1 and TRBJ1-5; whether TRBD1, the table's D call, matches the DNA was not checked. TRBV21-1 is annotated as a pseudogene. The CDR3 has 15 residues. CDR3 nucleotide sequence: TGTGCCAGCAGCAATAAAAGGGGCGGAAATCAGCCCCAGCATTTT. Its protein is CASSNKRGGNQPQHF.

The rearrangement links TRBV19 to TRBJ2-5; tentative D call: TRBD1 (6 bases). The germline V gene has CDR1 LNHDA and CDR2 SQIVND (reference sequence). The V end was cut by 5 bases, the J end by 4 bases, with 11 bases between. The length of the CDR3 is 13 residues. CDR3 coding DNA: TGTGCCAGTAGTCCTAGGGGGTTAGAGACCCAGTACTTC. This sequence encodes CASSPRGLETQYF.

This clone was seen only a few times. The chain combines TRBV4-2 with TRBJ1-1; D unclear. CDR3 length equals 13 residues. Germline V CDR1 and CDR2: LGHNA, YNFKEQ. The ends were cut back, 0 bases at V and 7 bases at J, with 9 bases in the middle. The CDR3 sequence is CASSQDEDFEAFF. The CDR3 region has the DNA TGTGCCAGCAGCCAAGATGAGGATTTTGAAGCTTTCTTT.

The chain recombines TRBV19 with TRBJ1-4; TRBD1 aligns across 8 bases. Looked up from germline, CDR1 is LNHDA and CDR2 is SQIVND (reference sequence). This CDR3 spans 15 amino acids. V shed 5 bases, J shed 7 bases, and the junction held 9 bases outside the gene matches. CDR3 protein: CASSYLTGDGEKLFF. CDR3 nucleotides: TGTGCCAGTAGTTATTTGACAGGGGATGGTGAAAAACTGTTTTTT.

This clone was counted a single time. The J gene is TRBJ1-2, the V gene TRBV15; the D is unclear. Germline V CDR1 and CDR2: LNHNV, YYDKDF (reference sequence). The CDR3 loop spans 16 amino acids. Between the trimmed V and J ends, which lost 0 bases and 4 bases, there was a span of 15 bases. The CDR3 loop reads CATSRDWSATTYGYTF. The CDR3 DNA reads as TGTGCCACCAGCAGAGATTGGTCAGCAACTACCTATGGCTACACCTTC.

This chain links TRBV3-1 (or the pseudogene TRBV3-2) with TRBJ2-3; weak D call: TRBD2 (5 bases). V gave up 4 bases and J gave up 1 base, with 6 bases separating them. Germline lookup yields CDR1 LGHDT and CDR2 YNNKEL (reference sequence). The CDR3 is made up of 13 amino acids. DNA of the CDR3: TGTGCCAGCAGCCGGACTGGCACAGATACGCAGTATTTT. Its translation is CASSRTGTDTQYF.

The chain links TRBV4-3 to TRBJ2-3; D is uncertain. CDR3 length equals 14 residues. Trimming shortened V by 0 bases and J by 4 bases, and 8 bases separated the two germline ends. The germline V gene encodes CDR1 LGHNA and CDR2 YSLEER. DNA of the CDR3: TGCGCCAGCAGCCAAGAAGCTCTTTCAGATACGCAGTATTTT. Translation gives CASSQEALSDTQYF.

The CDR3 protein is CASSPNVEHTEAFF. The CDR3 DNA sequence: TGTGCCAGCAGCCCTAATGTAGAACACACTGAAGCTTTCTTT. The chain has TRBV7-9 and TRBJ1-1; D ambiguous. This CDR3 is built from 14 residues. Germline lookup yields CDR1 SEHNR and CDR2 FQNEAQ (reference sequence). Trimming pared 5 bases from V and 3 bases from J, leaving 13 bases between.

This chain links TRBV2 with TRBJ2-7, with TRBD1 identical over 7 bases. The CDR3 consists of 15 residues. Per germline, CDR1 SNHLY and CDR2 FYNNEI. V shed 4 bases and J 0 bases; nucleotides not matched to a gene: 6. For the CDR3, the DNA is TGTGCCAGCAGTGGGGAGACAGGGCCCTCCTACGAGCAGTACTTC. It specifies CASSGETGPSYEQYF.

J is TRBJ2-3 and V is TRBV7-2, with TRBD2 matching over 11 bases. This CDR3 contains 16 residues. With 0 bases clipped from V and 4 bases from J, the junction kept 3 bases outside the gene matches. Germline values: CDR1 SGHTA, CDR2 FQGNSA. The CDR3 is CASSLAGLAASDTQYF. For the CDR3, the DNA is TGTGCCAGCAGCTTAGCGGGACTAGCGGCTTCAGATACGCAGTATTTT.

The chain joins TRBV2 to TRBJ1-6, with D unresolved. The CDR3 has 16 residues. Germline CDR1 SNHLY, CDR2 FYNNEI. Trimming cost V 2 bases and J 5 bases, with 13 bases left between them. The CDR3: CASSEWEVGNNSPLHF. The CDR3, as DNA: TGTGCCAGCAGTGAATGGGAGGTCGGCAATAATTCACCCCTCCACTTT.

The genes are TRBV10-3 and TRBJ1-2; TRBD1 matches 7 bases. Per germline, CDR1 ENHRY and CDR2 SYGVKD. V gave up 6 bases and J gave up 8 bases; unmatched junction bases: 12. The CDR3 consists of 14 residues. CDR3 nucleotides: TGTGCCATCAGGCCCGGGACAGACGAAAAAGGCTACACCTTC. Protein: CAIRPGTDEKGYTF.

The chain carries TRBV5-6 and TRBJ2-7; TRBD1 agrees at 7 bases. Looked up from germline, CDR1 is SGHDT and CDR2 is YYEEEE. The CDR3 sequence is 15 residues long. With 0 bases clipped from V and 0 bases from J, the junction kept 3 bases outside the gene matches. This CDR3 is CASSLGDRRSYEQYF. CDR3 nucleotide sequence: TGTGCCAGCAGCTTGGGGGACAGACGCTCCTACGAGCAGTACTTC.

The V and J genes are TRBV6-2 or TRBV6-3 and TRBJ1-5, with a possible D match to TRBD1 (6 bases). Per the germline V gene, CDR1 is MNHEY and CDR2 is SVGEGT. This CDR3 is built from 18 residues. V lost 0 bases and J lost 0, with 15 bases in between. CDR3 protein: CASSYSSGGGGSNQPQHF. The CDR3 DNA reads as TGTGCCAGCAGTTACTCTTCCGGGGGCGGGGGTAGCAATCAGCCCCAGCATTTT.

The CDR3 reads CASSAGILAVLNEQFF. The CDR3 coding sequence is TGTGCCAGCAGCGCGGGTATCCTAGCGGTTCTCAATGAGCAGTTCTTC. The chain joins TRBV3-1 (or the pseudogene TRBV3-2) to TRBJ2-1, with 7 positions matching TRBD2. CDR3 length equals 16 residues. In germline, CDR1 is LGHDT, CDR2 YNNKEL (reference sequence). V lost 5 bases, J lost 6 bases, and 13 bases stayed unmatched.

This chain uses TRBV20-1 with TRBJ2-2; D uncertain. The CDR3 totals 13 residues. Germline CDR1 DFQATT, CDR2 SNEGSKA (reference sequence). V was cut by 4 bases and J by 0 bases, with 6 bases left in between. The CDR3 protein is CSAIDANTGELFF. The DNA of the CDR3 is TGCAGTGCTATTGACGCGAACACCGGGGAGCTGTTTTTT.

V gene TRBV29-1 combines with J gene TRBJ2-1; D perhaps matches TRBD2 (6 bases). Germline values: CDR1 SQVTM, CDR2 ANQGSEA. V dropped 3 bases and J dropped 5 bases, with 11 bases sitting between them. The length of the CDR3 is 13 residues. The CDR3 DNA reads as TGCAGCGTTGAGTCTAGCGTAAACAATGAGCAGTTCTTC. Amino acids: CSVESSVNNEQFF.

This clone was seen a few times. The chain joins TRBV5-1 to TRBJ1-5; tentatively, D is TRBD1 (5 bases). In germline, CDR1 is SGHRS, CDR2 YFSETQ. The CDR3 totals 17 residues. V shed 2 bases and J shed 0 bases, with 15 bases lying between them. The CDR3 DNA reads as TGCGCCAGCAGCTTACCCACAGGATCCCATAGCAATCAGCCCCAGCATTTT. Amino acid sequence: CASSLPTGSHSNQPQHF.